This note documents a single T cell receptor beta chain sequence. Its specificity is not known. This sample stems from a study of radiation and T cells in renal cell carcinoma. This table comes from immunoSEQ multiplex PCR, and its TCRdb copy is limited to in-frame clones, with some not included. The sample has fewer than 20,000 clones, about 60% seen once; the top ten hold 25% to 40%. Treatment defined: treatment-naive control, cytoreductive nephrectomy. Control tumors came from treatment-naive patients without prior radiation. The tumor was a clear cell renal cell carcinoma. Study-level points and caveats: Tumor samples were small regions of 0.9 to 1 g. Compared with controls, irradiated tumors had more, larger dominant CDR3 motifs.

Sequencing used tumor tissue, obtained from a patient whose treatment was nephrectomy without radiotherapy. This receptor was taken from a man over 45 with renal cell carcinoma.

CDR3 nucleotides: TGTGCCAGCAGCTCCCATCTTGGGAGGGAGACCCAGTACTTC. Translating gives CASSSHLGRETQYF. The chain uses TRBV7-2 and TRBJ2-5; D is possibly TRBD2 (6 bases). Trimming pared 4 bases from V and 5 bases from J, leaving 14 bases between. From germline, CDR1 is SGHTA and CDR2 FQGNSA. The CDR3 is 14 amino acids.